This entry describes one T cell receptor beta chain. In its sample, this clone was seen a few times. Its binding antigen is unknown. No qualities accompany the bases; no much larger clone lies one base away. The trial excluded patients who had a history of autoimmune disease or were on systemic immunosuppression. Peripheral blood for TCR sequencing was collected from all dose cohorts at baseline, on cycle 4 day 1, and on cycle 7 day 1. Samples were obtained from an open-label, multicenter, first-in-human phase I dose-escalation trial of ivuxolimab. The trial enrolled adults with locally advanced or metastatic head and neck squamous cell, hepatocellular, melanoma or renal cell carcinoma. Before TCR sequencing, CD4+ and CD8+ T cells were separately sorted from peripheral blood. This sample is part of a study of OX40 agonist ivuxolimab in advanced cancers. In terms of the full investigation: Ivuxolimab, which targeted the costimulatory receptor OX40 (CD134), was an agonistic, fully human IgG2 monoclonal antibody. Intravenous ivuxolimab was administered to patients every 2 weeks at six dose levels: 0.01, 0.1, 0.3, 1.5, 3 and 10 mg/kg. Of the 50 to 55 dose-escalation patients, hepatocellular carcinoma was present in approximately 20, melanoma in roughly 15, renal cell carcinoma in 9 and head and neck cancer in 9. The dose-escalation cohort was roughly 80% male with a mean age of approximately 59 years, ranging from roughly 23 to 90. Prior anti-PD-1, anti-PD-L1 or anti-CTLA-4 therapy was permitted, and approximately 41% of dose-escalation patients had received checkpoint inhibitors. Partial responses occurred in three dose-escalation patients, of whom one had hepatocellular carcinoma and two had cutaneous melanoma. The point of sequencing TCRbeta in the periphery was to test whether ivuxolimab changed TCR sequence diversity and drove clonal T-cell expansion. The paper covers the monotherapy dose-escalation part of the phase I ivuxolimab trial, which included N of about 51 patients. Here is what the overall study found, with its caveats: Clonal expansion of both CD4+ and CD8+ blood T cells was observed from baseline to week 6 at doses 0.1 to 3.0 mg/kg. Which antigens the clonally expanded peripheral T cells were specific for was not determined. In partial responders in the 0.1-3.0 mg/kg groups, normalized peripheral clonal expansion was found to be among the lowest, especially among CD8+ T cells. After ivuxolimab, expanded clones were on average more numerous among CD8+ T cells than among CD4+ T cells. Low levels of normalized T-cell clonal expansion were also seen in some patients who did not respond.

To sequence the TCRbeta CDR3 region, genomic DNA was isolated from the sorted cells. TCRbeta CDR3 regions were sequenced using the immunoSEQ Assay. TCRdb mirrors the immuneACCESS table, restricted to in-frame sequences. Some clones are absent from its copies; in checked studies, under half trace to an unresolved V gene, and the reason for the others is unknown. In this sample the table shows about 70,000 clones, 80% to 90% of which occur a single time. Of the sample, over 0.95% falls within the top ten clones. The germline V gene encodes CDR1 SGHNT and CDR2 YYREEE (reference sequence). From the cysteine through the phenylalanine, the CDR3 covers 14 amino acids. This entry keeps only the CDR3 DNA: 42 bases, framed from base 1. Germline trimming: 4 bases from V, 4 bases from J; junction bases outside gene matches: 4.

Recombination linked TRBV5-4 to TRBJ2-3; 9 central bases correspond to TRBD1. The input for sequencing was CD4+ or CD8+ T cells sorted from blood, taken in a trial of the OX40 agonist ivuxolimab. The TCR sequence derives from an adult with an advanced solid tumor such as melanoma, head and neck, liver or kidney cancer. The DNA reads as follows: TGTGCCAGCAGCGTGGACAGGGGTTCAGATACGCAGTATTTT. This encodes CASSVDRGSDTQYF.